The rows below give T cell receptor beta chains drawn from one sample of a study of blood T cell repertoires in COVID-19. TCRdb keeps only in-frame clones here, not all; method: immunoSEQ multiplex PCR. The sample yields 70,000 or so clones, 75% to 85% seen once. Sample: peripheral blood. Receptors were obtained from a human donor in a cohort sampled during active COVID-19. Both conserved end residues are part of each CDR3. Fields, in order: D gene, clone size, V gene, J gene, CDR3 DNA, CDR3 protein. The D gene is left open where the match is weak. Expanded clones get a size class; other rows say once, few or many, or leave the size out.

-,-,TRBV23-1,TRBJ1-2,TGCGCCAGCAGTCACCCCCCGGGGACACCCTGTTATGGCTACACCTTC,CASSHPPGTPCYGYTF
-,-,TRBV28,TRBJ1-1,TGTGCCAGCAGTCCTTCCCAGGGGAACACTGAAGCTTTCTTT,CASSPSQGNTEAFF
TRBD2,-,TRBV5-1,TRBJ2-7,TGCGCCAGCAAATCGCTAGCGGGAGAGTACGAGCAGTACTTC,CASKSLAGEYEQYF
-,-,TRBV6-1,TRBJ2-1,TGTGCCAGCAGTGAAACCCCGGGACACTTCAATGAGCAGTTCTTC,CASSETPGHFNEQFF
-,-,TRBV29-1,TRBJ2-4,TGCAGCGTTGAAGAAGGGGCGGCGGCCAAAAACATTCAGTACTTC,CSVEEGAAAKNIQYF
-,once,TRBV6-1,TRBJ2-3,TGTGCCAGCAGTGACCGGAGGTTAGATACGCAGTATTTT,CASSDRRLDTQYF
TRBD1,once,TRBV18,TRBJ1-4,TGTGCCAGCTCGGCGGGGGACAGGGCTAATGAAAAACTGTTTTTT,CASSAGDRANEKLFF
-,-,TRBV18,TRBJ1-2,TGTGCCAGCTCACCACTGATCGGGGCAGGGGACTATGGCTACACCTTC,CASSPLIGAGDYGYTF
-,-,TRBV10-1,TRBJ1-1,TGCGCCAGCAGTTCTGACAGGTGGAACACTGAAGCTTTCTTT,CASSSDRWNTEAFF
TRBD1,-,TRBV7-2,TRBJ1-3,TGTGCCAGCAGCCACGGGACAGGGGTATCTGGAAACACCATATATTTT,CASSHGTGVSGNTIYF
TRBD1,-,TRBV24-1,TRBJ2-3,TGTGCCACCAGTAGGACAGGGGGCGGCACAGATACGCAGTATTTT,CATSRTGGGTDTQYF
TRBD1,-,TRBV6-5,TRBJ1-5,TGTGCCAGCAACGACCGACAGGGCGGACAGCCCCAGCATTTT,CASNDRQGGQPQHF
TRBD1,once,TRBV6-5,TRBJ1-2,TGTGCCAGCCTGAGGGACAGGGTGGAAGGGTATGGCTACACCTTC,CASLRDRVEGYGYTF
-,-,TRBV5-1,TRBJ2-7,TGCGCCAGCAGCTTGGAAAGCGTTAGCGGCTTCTCCTACGAGCAGTACTTC,CASSLESVSGFSYEQYF
TRBD2,once,TRBV6-2/TRBV6-3,TRBJ2-1,TGTGCCAGCAGTTACTCGCCTAGCGGGTGGAAAAATGAGCAGTTCTTC,CASSYSPSGWKNEQFF
TRBD2,-,TRBV29-1,TRBJ2-7,TGCAGCGTTGACGACCGGACTAGCGGGAGCAACGAGCAGTACTTC,CSVDDRTSGSNEQYF
-,-,TRBV11-2,TRBJ2-6,TGTGCCAGCAGCTTAGGACTGATCTCTGGGGCCAACGTCCTGACTTTC,CASSLGLISGANVLTF
TRBD1,-,TRBV24-1,TRBJ1-2,TGTGCCACCAGTGACGGCGCGACAGGGTTGAATGGCTACACCTTC,CATSDGATGLNGYTF
TRBD2,-,TRBV5-1,TRBJ2-7,TGCGCCAGCAGCCCGACTAGCGGGAGGGCGTTGTACGAGCAGTACTTC,CASSPTSGRALYEQYF
-,-,TRBV7-9,TRBJ2-7,TGTGCCAGCAGCTTAGGGGTCGCAGGGATCCACGAGCAGTACTTC,CASSLGVAGIHEQYF
TRBD2,-,TRBV2,TRBJ2-5,TGTGCCAGTCGTCGGACTAGCGGACAAGAGACCCAGTACTTC,CASRRTSGQETQYF
-,-,TRBV12-3/TRBV12-4,TRBJ2-5,TGTGCCAGCAGTTACCCTAGAGAGACCCAGTACTTC,CASSYPRETQYF
TRBD1,once,TRBV5-4,TRBJ2-3,TGTGCCAGCAGCCTACAGGGGGCGAAAAGTGCAGATACGCAGTATTTT,CASSLQGAKSADTQYF
-,-,TRBV7-9,TRBJ1-2,TGTGCCAGCAGCTTCAGGGGTGACTATGGCTACACCTTC,CASSFRGDYGYTF
TRBD1,-,TRBV7-9,TRBJ2-7,TGTGCCAGCAGCTTAGGAAGACAGGGCGAGCAGTACTTC,CASSLGRQGEQYF
-,-,TRBV9,TRBJ1-1,TGTGCCAGCAGCGTAGGGGCAGGGATGAACACTGAAGCTTTCTTT,CASSVGAGMNTEAFF
-,-,TRBV28,TRBJ2-5,TGTGCCAGCAGTGGGACATGGCTGAGTGAGACCCAGTACTTC,CASSGTWLSETQYF
-,few,TRBV6-5,TRBJ2-7,TGTGCCAGCAGTTCCGACAGTTCCTACGAGCAGTACTTC,CASSSDSSYEQYF
TRBD1,-,TRBV5-1,TRBJ2-1,TGCGCCAGCAGCTTTTCACCCCGACAGGGTGGCAATGAGCAGTTCTTC,CASSFSPRQGGNEQFF